One and the same sample provided the 26 T cell receptor beta chains below, sequenced in a study of cytomegalovirus exposure and HLA in healthy donors. The primer mix had 60 Vbeta and 13 Jbeta primers. Data came from immunoSEQ multiplex PCR; TCRdb stores just in-frame clones and leaves some out. The sample yields approximately 120,000 clones, more than 70% seen once. Material: PBMCs. The receptors here all came from a woman aged 45-65 years in good health and CMV-seropositive.

The rearrangement joins TRBV5-1 to TRBJ2-2; the match to TRBD2 covers 8 bases. Germline trimming cut 0 bases from V and 0 bases from J; bases unmatched to any gene: 4. CDR3 length: 17 residues. CDR1 and CDR2 from the germline V gene are SGHRS and YFSETQ. CDR3 region: CASSLAVLAANTGELFF. The CDR3 DNA reads TGCGCCAGCAGCTTGGCCGTACTAGCGGCGAACACCGGGGAGCTGTTTTTT.

This chain uses TRBV2 with TRBJ2-3; unclear D gene. The germline gives CDR1 SNHLY, CDR2 FYNNEI. There are 14 residues in the CDR3. V was clipped by 0 bases and J by 7 bases, with 11 bases between them. The CDR3 bases are TGTGCCAGCAGTGAAGCGCTTCAGGTGCATACGCAGTATTTT. Its protein is CASSEALQVHTQYF.

The V and J genes are TRBV30 and TRBJ2-3; D is undetermined. With 0 bases removed from V and 0 bases from J, the gap between germline ends came to 13 bases. The CDR3 runs to 16 residues. CDR1 is GTSNPN, CDR2 SVGIG, per germline (reference sequence). The CDR3 DNA follows: TGTGCCTGGAGTGTTTGGCAATCGCCTAGCACAGATACGCAGTATTTT. This codes for CAWSVWQSPSTDTQYF.

The sample holds one count of this clone. Here the CDR3 DNA reads TGTGCCAGCTCACCACCCGGACAGGGCCAGGGCTATGGCTACACCTTC. It is translated as CASSPPGQGQGYGYTF. The V call is TRBV18, the J call TRBJ1-2; 8 bases align to TRBD1. Germline CDR1 is KGHSH and CDR2 is LQKENI. This CDR3 is built from 16 residues. Trimming cost V 0 bases and J 4 bases; bases outside gene matches: 7.

This clone showed up just once. The chain has TRBV7-9 and TRBJ1-2; 8 bases are shared with TRBD1. Germline loops: CDR1 SEHNR, CDR2 FQNEAQ (reference sequence). Losses at the gene ends were 5 bases for V and 12 bases for J; bases not matched to a gene: 14. This CDR3 contains 14 residues. The CDR3 sequence: CASSASTGAQGNTF. CDR3 sequence (DNA): TGTGCCAGCAGCGCCTCGACAGGGGCCCAAGGGAACACCTTC. The variable domain in full, completed from reference TRBV7-9 and TRBJ1-2, reads DTGVSQNPRHKITKRGQNVTFRCDPISEHNRLYWYRQTLGQGPEFLTYFQNEAQLEKSRLLSDRFSAERPKGSFSTLEIQRTEQGDSAMYLCASSASTGAQGNTFGSGTRLTVV.

This clone was seen ten or more times. This chain links TRBV7-2 with TRBJ2-3; TRBD2 agrees at 11 bases. Germline V lookup: CDR1 SGHTA, CDR2 FQGNSA. The ends lost 5 bases at V and 1 base at J; junction bases unmatched: 5. This CDR3 is 16 amino acids long. The CDR3 coding sequence is TGTGCCAGCAGCACTTATAGCGGGGGGGGCACAGATACGCAGTATTTT. It is translated as CASSTYSGGGTDTQYF.

V and J are TRBV11-3 and TRBJ2-7; TRBD1 might be the D (6 bases). Trimming took off 3 bases at V and 2 bases at J, with 14 bases between the two ends. The CDR3 covers 15 residues. CDR1 SGHNT and CDR2 YENEEA come from the germline V gene. CDR3 in DNA: TGTGCCAGCAGCTTCAAGGGGGAATATACCTACGAGCAGTACTTC. It is translated as CASSFKGEYTYEQYF.

The chain joins TRBV5-4 to TRBJ2-7; possible D gene TRBD1, 7 bases. CDR1 SGHNT and CDR2 YYREEE come from the germline V gene (reference sequence). Trimming stripped 4 bases from V and 3 bases from J, with 8 bases between. The CDR3 has 12 amino acids. CDR3 nucleotide sequence: TGTGCCAGCAGCCAGGGGGGCTACGAGCAGTACTTC. It translates to CASSQGGYEQYF.

This clone was seen only once. The chain recombines TRBV6-5 with TRBJ1-1; D call uncertain. This CDR3 is built from 13 residues. CDR1 is MNHEY, CDR2 SVGAGI, per germline. Deletions cut 7 bases from V and 6 bases from J, with 15 bases between. CDR3 protein: CASKRTGISEAFF. In DNA, the CDR3 is TGTGCCAGCAAAAGGACCGGGATTTCTGAAGCTTTCTTT.

The V gene is TRBV5-1, the J gene TRBJ1-1, with D perhaps TRBD1 (5 bases). This CDR3 region has 14 residues. V shed 0 bases and J shed 7 bases, with 13 bases lying between them. CDR1 and CDR2 (germline): SGHRS, YFSETQ. This CDR3 reads CASSLVPGGGEAFF. CDR3 bases: TGCGCCAGCAGCTTGGTTCCGGGGGGGGGTGAAGCTTTCTTT.

V is TRBV7-9 and J is TRBJ2-1, with a tentative D call TRBD2 (6 bases). Trimming removed 0 bases from V and 2 bases from J, with 14 bases in between. This CDR3 comprises 17 residues. Germline assignment: CDR1 SEHNR and CDR2 FQNEAQ (reference sequence). The CDR3 bases are TGTGCCAGCAGCTTAGCCTTGGGGGGATTGGCCTACAATGAGCAGTTCTTC. It translates to CASSLALGGLAYNEQFF.

J is TRBJ2-5 and V is TRBV4-2; a possible D gene is TRBD2 (5 bases). V shed 0 bases and J shed 6 bases, with 20 bases lying between them. Germline CDR1 reads LGHNA; CDR2 reads YNFKEQ. This CDR3 contains 17 residues. As DNA, the CDR3 is TGTGCCAGCAGCCAAGAATCGGCTAGCACCCTACTGAAGACCCAGTACTTC. This gives the protein CASSQESASTLLKTQYF.

This clone was detected only once. V is TRBV10-3 and J is TRBJ2-2; tentatively, D is TRBD1 (5 bases). Germline CDR1 and CDR2: ENHRY and SYGVKD. The CDR3 consists of 16 residues. Trimming removed 0 bases from V and 6 bases from J, with 14 bases in between. The CDR3 here is CAISESNQGSAGELFF. CDR3 DNA sequence: TGTGCCATCAGTGAGTCGAATCAGGGTTCGGCCGGGGAGCTGTTTTTT.

The chain joins TRBV13 to TRBJ2-3; D is undetermined. CDR1 PRHDT and CDR2 FYEKMQ come from the germline V gene (reference sequence). V shed 4 bases and J shed 4 bases, with 12 bases lying between them. The CDR3 consists of 14 residues. The CDR3 DNA reads TGTGCCAGCAGCTCGGGTCCCTTAGCAGATACGCAGTATTTT. This gives the protein CASSSGPLADTQYF.

The genes are TRBV15 and TRBJ1-1; TRBD1 is a possible D gene (6 bases). Per the germline V gene, CDR1 is LNHNV and CDR2 is YYDKDF (reference sequence). This CDR3 spans 13 amino acids. Trimming shortened V by 4 bases and J by 5 bases, and 11 bases separated the two germline ends. The CDR3 loop reads CATSKIGGTEAFF. The DNA of the CDR3 is TGTGCCACCAGCAAGATAGGGGGTACTGAAGCTTTCTTT.

This chain joins TRBV10-1 and TRBJ2-3; D possibly corresponds to TRBD2 (5 bases). CDR3 length: 21 residues. Germline CDR1 is WNHNN and CDR2 is SYGVQD (reference sequence). Between the trimmed V and J ends, which lost 7 bases and 0 bases, there was a span of 32 bases. The CDR3 coding sequence is TGCGCCAGCACCCCCCCGGGAAAACAGAGCTCATCACCTCCTAGCACAGATACGCAGTATTTT. Its translation: CASTPPGKQSSSPPSTDTQYF.

The sample holds a few counts of this clone. The rearrangement links TRBV9 to TRBJ2-1, with 11 positions matching TRBD2. Germline CDR1 and CDR2: SGDLS and YYNGEE. J was trimmed by 7 bases and V by 6 bases; bases with no gene match: 6. The length of the CDR3 is 14 residues. The CDR3: CASNLAGGRNEQFF. Here the CDR3 DNA reads TGTGCCAGCAATTTAGCGGGAGGGAGGAATGAGCAGTTCTTC.

V and J are TRBV5-1 and TRBJ2-3; D might be TRBD1 (6 bases). The CDR3 covers 15 residues. Germline-derived CDR1 and CDR2 are SGHRS and YFSETQ. V was clipped by 0 bases and J by 2 bases, with 10 bases between them. CDR3 in amino acids: CASSLVQGTTDTQYF. Written as DNA, the CDR3 is TGCGCCAGCAGCTTGGTACAGGGAACCACAGATACGCAGTATTTT.

This clone was picked up one time. J is TRBJ1-2 and V is TRBV5-1; 10 bases fit TRBD1. Trimming removed 4 bases from V and 8 bases from J; junction bases left unmatched: 8. Germline lookup yields CDR1 SGHRS and CDR2 YFSETQ. The CDR3 is 14 residues long. The CDR3, as DNA: TGCGCCAGCAGCCGGGACAGGGGAGTTGAGGGCTACACCTTC. Translation: CASSRDRGVEGYTF.

The chain is built from TRBV7-2 and TRBJ2-6, with D uncertain. Germline V lookup: CDR1 SGHTA, CDR2 FQGNSA. The V gene lost 4 bases and the J gene lost 0 bases, with 4 bases spanning the gap. The CDR3 consists of 14 residues. The CDR3: CASSWASGANVLTF. CDR3 DNA: TGTGCCAGCAGCTGGGCCTCTGGGGCCAACGTCCTGACTTTC.

The chain employs TRBV4-3 and TRBJ2-3, with TRBD2 matching 9 bases. V was pared by 0 bases and J by 5 bases, with 6 bases of the junction left unmatched. The CDR3 sequence is 16 residues long. Germline V gene data show CDR1 as LGHNA and CDR2 as YSLEER. The DNA for the CDR3 is TGCGCCAGCAGCCAAGATGGTAGCGGGGGTCGAGATACGCAGTATTTT. Amino acids: CASSQDGSGGRDTQYF.

The CDR3 coding sequence is TGTGCCAGCAGGGGCGTACAGGGGGCCTACGAGCAGTACTTC. It encodes CASRGVQGAYEQYF. This rearrangement joins TRBV6-1 to TRBJ2-7; 8 nucleotides agree with TRBD1. Germline V lookup: CDR1 MNHNS, CDR2 SASEGT. CDR3 length equals 14 residues. Germline trimming cut 6 bases from V and 2 bases from J; bases unmatched to any gene: 6.

The gene calls are TRBV6-1 and TRBJ1-2, with D unresolved. V lost 6 bases and J 2 bases, leaving 7 bases between the germline ends. Per the germline V gene, CDR1 is MNHNS and CDR2 is SASEGT. The CDR3 consists of 12 residues. CDR3 DNA sequence: TGTGCCAGCAGCCAGGTGAACTATGGCTACACCTTC. Translated, it gives CASSQVNYGYTF.

The gene calls are TRBV30 and TRBJ2-5; tentatively, D is TRBD1 (6 bases). The end of the DNA fits TRBJ2-7 better, so the J call may be wrong. This CDR3 contains 14 residues. Germline CDR1 and CDR2: GTSNPN and SVGIG (reference sequence). CDR3 sequence: CAWSKGVRTYEQYF. DNA for the CDR3: TGTGCCTGGAGTAAGGGGGTCCGAACTTACGAGCAGTACTTC.

The chain has TRBV6-1 and TRBJ1-2; D is unresolved. V was cut by 3 bases and J by 5 bases, with 7 bases left in between. Germline V gene lookup returns CDR1 MNHNS and CDR2 SASEGT. This CDR3 is 12 amino acids long. The CDR3 nucleotides are TGTGCCAGCAGTGACCCCCCTTATGGCTACACCTTC. Protein product: CASSDPPYGYTF.

The genes are TRBV5-1 and TRBJ1-1, with 9 bases aligning to TRBD1. Germline-derived CDR1 and CDR2 are SGHRS and YFSETQ. The V segment lost 4 bases and the J segment 4 bases; nucleotides outside the gene matches: 2. The CDR3 is made up of 13 amino acids. Here the CDR3 DNA reads TGCGCCAGCAGCAAACAGGGGGCCACTGAAGCTTTCTTT. Translating it yields CASSKQGATEAFF.